Listed below are T cell receptor beta chains from one sample, sequenced in a study of blood T cells in healthy people across ages. TCRdb reprocessed the 5' RACE reads via MiXCR and lists one record per CDR3 protein. The sample shows around 850,000 distinct CDR3 sequences, under 40% of them seen only once. The specimen was blood. These receptors all come from a man aged 18 to 29 in good health. Each CDR3 is given with its conserved first and last residue. Each record gives: J gene, D gene, V gene, clone size, CDR3 DNA, CDR3 protein. D genes are given only for firm matches. For some rows the clone size is stated as once, few or many, or as a class when expanded; others skip it.

TRBJ1-4 | NA | TRBV2 | NA | TGTGCCGGCGGTGGGGACACTAATGAAAAACTGTTTTTT | CAGGGDTNEKLFF
TRBJ2-1 | TRBD2 | TRBV11-2 | NA | TGTGCCAGCAGCTTATCTATGACAGCCGAATTTACGGGGGGGCGGGGGCAGTTCTTC | CASSLSMTAEFTGGRGQFF
TRBJ2-1 | NA | TRBV11-2 | NA | TGTGCCAGCTCCCCAATGAGCTCCTACAATGAGCAGCTCTTC | CASSPMSSYNEQLF
TRBJ1-1 | NA | TRBV20-1 | NA | TGCAGTGCTAGGAGAACAGGGCCTCGGGGGAGCCCTGAAGCTTTCTTT | CSARRTGPRGSPEAFF
TRBJ2-5 | NA | TRBV5-5 | NA | TGTGCCAGCAGTTCATCACGGATGACAAACCAAGAGACCCAGTACTTC | CASSSSRMTNQETQYF
TRBJ1-5 | NA | TRBV12-3/TRBV12-4 | NA | TGTGCCAGCAGATCTGACCGAGGCAATCAGCCCCAGCATTTT | CASRSDRGNQPQHF
TRBJ2-5 | TRBD2 | TRBV10-3 | few | TGTGCCATCAGACCCGATGGGGGGGTCGAGACCCAGTACTTC | CAIRPDGGVETQYF
TRBJ2-1 | NA | TRBV27 | NA | TGTGCCAGCAGTCCATCCCCCGGAGGGATTGAGCAGTTCTTC | CASSPSPGGIEQFF
TRBJ2-1 | NA | TRBV4-2 | many | TGTGCCAGCAGCCAAGGGGCTAGCCGCGATGAGCAGTTCTTC | CASSQGASRDEQFF
TRBJ2-1 | NA | TRBV30 | many | TGTGCCTGGAGTAGTGGGGACCTCTACAATGAGCAGTTCTTC | CAWSSGDLYNEQFF
TRBJ1-1 | NA | TRBV20-1 | few | TGCAGTGCTAGATGGGGTGGGATGAACACTGAAGCTTTCTTT | CSARWGGMNTEAFF
TRBJ1-2 | NA | TRBV4-2 | few | TGTGCCAGCAGCCAGGATTGGCGGGGGAACTATGGCTACACCTTC | CASSQDWRGNYGYTF
TRBJ2-5 | TRBD2 | TRBV13 | NA | TGTGCCAGCAGCATAAGACTAGCGGGGTACCAAGAGACCCAGTACTTC | CASSIRLAGYQETQYF
TRBJ2-2 | NA | TRBV20-1 | few | TGCAGTGCTAGACAGGGAGGAAACACCGGGGAGCTGTTTTTT | CSARQGGNTGELFF
TRBJ2-3 | NA | TRBV20-1 | many | TGCAGTGCTAGCGTCCAGGCAGATACGCAGTATTTT | CSASVQADTQYF
TRBJ2-2 | TRBD1 | TRBV5-1 | few | TGCGCCAGCAGCTTGGGGACAGGGTTCACCGGGGAGCTGTTTTTT | CASSLGTGFTGELFF
TRBJ1-3 | NA | TRBV12-3/TRBV12-4 | few | TGTGCCAGCAGTCCGAAGGCTGGAAACACCATATATTTT | CASSPKAGNTIYF
TRBJ2-7 | NA | TRBV7-6 | many | TGTGCCAGCAGCTTAGCGGGGTCGGGGAACCCCTACGAGCAGTACTTC | CASSLAGSGNPYEQYF
TRBJ1-5 | TRBD1 | TRBV7-8 | few | TGTGCCAGCAGCCCAGGACAGGGGGTGGGCAATCAGCCCCAGCATTTT | CASSPGQGVGNQPQHF
TRBJ2-3 | TRBD2 | TRBV7-2 | NA | TGTGCCAGCAGCGCAAATAGCGGGGGGGCTACAGATACGCAGTATTTT | CASSANSGGATDTQYF
TRBJ1-4 | NA | TRBV4-2 | NA | TGTGCCAGCAGCCAGAGCGGGCCAACTAATGAAAAACTGTTTTTT | CASSQSGPTNEKLFF
TRBJ1-2 | TRBD1 | TRBV4-3 | NA | TGCGCCAGCAGCCAAGATCGGCCGGGACAGACCTATGGCTACACCTTC | CASSQDRPGQTYGYTF
TRBJ2-1 | NA | TRBV9 | few | TGTGCCAGCAGCCCTTGGGGGTCACAGGGAGAGCAGTTCTTC | CASSPWGSQGEQFF
TRBJ2-3 | NA | TRBV6-5 | NA | TGTGCCAGCAGTTACCGGGGACGAGCACAGGCAGATACGCAGTATTTT | CASSYRGRAQADTQYF
TRBJ1-2 | NA | TRBV6-6 | many | TGTGCCAGCACCCGGGGGACTAACTATGGCTACACCTTC | CASTRGTNYGYTF
TRBJ2-7 | NA | TRBV4-1 | NA | TGCGCCAGCAGTCCCGGGCCGAACTACGAGCAGTACTTC | CASSPGPNYEQYF
TRBJ2-4 | NA | TRBV20-1 | NA | TGCAGTGCTAGGGGAGGCAGGGGGGCCAAAAACATTCAGTACTTC | CSARGGRGAKNIQYF
TRBJ2-6 | NA | TRBV12-3/TRBV12-4 | NA | TGTGCCAGCAGTTTCCCGGGGTCGGCTGGGGCCAACGTCCTGACTTTC | CASSFPGSAGANVLTF
TRBJ2-7 | TRBD2 | TRBV20-1 | few | TGCAGTGCTGGGGGACTAGCGAGGGCCTACGAGCAGTACTTC | CSAGGLARAYEQYF
TRBJ2-5 | TRBD2 | TRBV6-1 | NA | TGTGCCAGCAGCCAAGGGGCTAGCGGGGGGGGTGAGCAGTACTTC | CASSQGASGGGEQYF
TRBJ2-5 | TRBD1 | TRBV20-1 | NA | TGCAGTGCCATGACAGGGAGAGAGACCCAGTACTTC | CSAMTGRETQYF
TRBJ2-5 | TRBD1 | TRBV4-1 | many | TGCGCCAGCAGCCAAGGGACAGGGCCAGCCCAAGAGACCCAGTACTTC | CASSQGTGPAQETQYF
TRBJ2-7 | TRBD1 | TRBV5-5 | once | TGTGCCAGCAGCTTCCGAGACAGGGACTACGAGCAGTACTTC | CASSFRDRDYEQYF
TRBJ1-4 | TRBD1 | TRBV14 | NA | TGTGCCAGCAGCCAAGAGGAGCTCAGGGGGTTAATTGCAACTAATGAAAAACTGTTTTTT | CASSQEELRGLIATNEKLFF
TRBJ2-3 | TRBD1 | TRBV12-5 | NA | TGTGCTAGTGTCCTAGCAGGGGGAACAGATACGCAGTATTTT | CASVLAGGTDTQYF
TRBJ2-3 | TRBD2 | TRBV5-4 | NA | TGTGCCATAGGACTAGCGGGACGAGATACGCAGTATTTT | CAIGLAGRDTQYF
TRBJ2-7 | NA | TRBV20-1 | NA | TGCAGTGCTAGAGATTATGCCAGCACCTACGAGCAGTACTTC | CSARDYASTYEQYF
TRBJ2-3 | TRBD2 | TRBV12-3/TRBV12-4 | few | TGTGCCAGCAGACTAGCGGGGCCCACAGATACGCAGTATTTT | CASRLAGPTDTQYF
TRBJ2-1 | NA | TRBV12-3/TRBV12-4 | few | TGTGCCAGCAGTACAGGTTTACTAGAAAATGAGCAGTTCTTC | CASSTGLLENEQFF
TRBJ2-3 | TRBD1 | TRBV28 | many | TGTGCCAGCAGCTCGGGACAGCTCACAGATACGCAGTATTTT | CASSSGQLTDTQYF
TRBJ1-1 | NA | TRBV29-1 | NA | TGCAGCGTTGACCAGGGTCTCCCCGAGGACACTGAAGCTTTCTTT | CSVDQGLPEDTEAFF
TRBJ1-4 | NA | TRBV7-8 | NA | TGTGCCAGCAGCCCGCGCCCTCGGGGGGTAGGAGAAAAACTGTTTTTT | CASSPRPRGVGEKLFF
TRBJ2-5 | NA | TRBV20-1 | few | TGCAGTGCTAGGGCTATACTCGAAGGAGAGACCCAGTACTTC | CSARAILEGETQYF
TRBJ2-3 | TRBD2 | TRBV25-1 | many | TGTGCCAGCACCGGACTAGCGGGGGATCTCGATACGCAGTATTTT | CASTGLAGDLDTQYF
TRBJ1-2 | NA | TRBV6-5 | once | TGTGCCAGCAGTTACTCCGGCAGGTTGGGCTACACCTTC | CASSYSGRLGYTF
TRBJ1-2 | NA | TRBV4-1 | NA | TGCGCCAGCAGCCAAGATTCGTCAGAGATCTATGGCTACACCTTC | CASSQDSSEIYGYTF
TRBJ2-5 | TRBD2 | TRBV29-1 | NA | TGCAGCGTGACTTACTCCTTTAGCGGGGGGCCAGAGACCCAGTACTTC | CSVTYSFSGGPETQYF
TRBJ2-3 | NA | TRBV10-2 | NA | TGCGCCAGCTGTGAGGGACGGGGGAGTGATACGCAGTATTTT | CASCEGRGSDTQYF
TRBJ2-1 | NA | TRBV29-1 | NA | TGCAGCGTCCCCTTCGTTGGGGACAATGAGCAGTTCTTC | CSVPFVGDNEQFF
TRBJ1-1 | NA | TRBV20-1 | few | TGCAGTGCCACAATCGACTCAGACAGGAACACTGAAGCTTTCTTT | CSATIDSDRNTEAFF
TRBJ1-5 | NA | TRBV12-3/TRBV12-4 | many | TGTGCCAGCAGTTGGAATAGCAATCAGCCCCAGCATTTT | CASSWNSNQPQHF
TRBJ2-3 | TRBD2 | TRBV20-1 | few | TGCAGTGCTAGAACTAGCGGGGTGGCAGATACGCAGTATTTT | CSARTSGVADTQYF
TRBJ1-5 | TRBD1 | TRBV4-1 | few | TGCGCCAGCAGCCAAGATTCAGGGGGGCATCAGCCCCAGCATTTT | CASSQDSGGHQPQHF
TRBJ2-7 | NA | TRBV19 | NA | TGTGCCAGTAGTCTCCGGGACGGTGGCTCCTACGAGCAGTACTTC | CASSLRDGGSYEQYF